Detailed here is one T cell receptor beta chain. Antigen: not known. From blood, roughly 240-550 ng of genomic DNA served as TRB template. This record comes from a study of T and B cells in COVID-19 patients. Background on the study: At median age around 36 years, recovered patients were younger than active-infection patients at approximately 64. Notes on the study in general: Patients with COVID-19 reportedly showed strongly skewed T cell receptor beta variable and joining gene usage. Exclusive to the recovered cohort were some 2,300 TCR clusters, roughly 34 of them with low generation probability.

BIOMED2 TRB-A/B primer pools were used in multiplex TRB PCR. A single record per CDR3 protein comes from TCRdb applying MiXCR to the multiplex PCR reads. This table holds about 16,000 distinct CDR3 sequences, about 30% found once. V gave up 4 bases and J gave up 1 base, with 8 bases separating them. The germline V gene has CDR1 SGHRS and CDR2 YFSETQ. The CDR3 length is 13 residues. The sequence was obtained from a human donor who had recovered from COVID-19. V and J are TRBV5-1 and TRBJ2-5; D is unresolved. The sequencing sample was made of blood. The CDR3 bases are TGCGCCAGCAGCATATCAGTCCAAGAGACCCAGTACTTC. It specifies CASSISVQETQYF.